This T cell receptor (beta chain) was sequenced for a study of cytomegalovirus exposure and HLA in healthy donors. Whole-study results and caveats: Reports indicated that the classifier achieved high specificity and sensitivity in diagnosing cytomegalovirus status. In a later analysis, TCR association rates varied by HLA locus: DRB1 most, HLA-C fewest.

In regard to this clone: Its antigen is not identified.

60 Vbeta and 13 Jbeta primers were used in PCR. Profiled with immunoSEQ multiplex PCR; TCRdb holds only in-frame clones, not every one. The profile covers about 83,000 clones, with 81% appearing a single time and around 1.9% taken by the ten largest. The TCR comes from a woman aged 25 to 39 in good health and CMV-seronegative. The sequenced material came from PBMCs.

DNA of the CDR3: TGCGCCAGCAGTGAGTCAGGGACTAGCGGGAGCGCAGATACGCAGTATTTT. Translating gives CASSESGTSGSADTQYF. The chain recombines TRBV10-1 with TRBJ2-3, with 14 bases that match TRBD2. Germline assignment: CDR1 WNHNN and CDR2 SYGVQD (reference sequence). This CDR3 is 17 amino acids long. Trimming cost V 0 bases and J 4 bases; bases outside gene matches: 3.